The 28 T cell receptor beta chains presented below share a single source sample, sequenced in a study of blood T cell repertoires in COVID-19. Produced via immunoSEQ multiplex PCR; TCRdb's table is partial and in-frame only. Among tens of thousands of clones listed, around 90% were seen once. The sample comprised peripheral blood. The receptor source for this set is a man aged 50-60 years with acute or convalescent COVID-19.

The chain recombines TRBV7-8 with TRBJ1-5; D remains unclear. The CDR3 consists of 13 residues. Germline CDR1 is SGHVS and CDR2 is FQNEAQ. The V end lost 1 base, the J end lost 8 bases, and 9 bases lay between the germline ends. The CDR3 DNA sequence: TGTGCCAGCAGCTTAGGAGGCCGGGAGCCCCAGCATTTT. This sequence encodes CASSLGGREPQHF.

The chain links TRBV4-3 to TRBJ2-7; a possible D gene is TRBD2 (6 bases). Germline V gene lookup returns CDR1 LGHNA and CDR2 YSLEER. Trimming cost V 0 bases and J 3 bases, with 12 bases left between them. This CDR3 is built from 15 residues. In DNA form, the CDR3 reads TGCGCCAGCAGCCAAGATCTCGGGAGCAACTACGAGCAGTACGTC. It translates to CASSQDLGSNYEQYV.

This clone was observed a handful of times. V and J are TRBV15 and TRBJ1-5, with D perhaps TRBD1 (6 bases). The V gene lost 1 base and the J gene lost 6 bases, with 13 bases spanning the gap. Germline V gene data show CDR1 as LNHNV and CDR2 as YYDKDF (reference sequence). The CDR3 length is 15 residues. The CDR3 here is CATSRAGDIGQPQHF. The CDR3 DNA is TGTGCCACCAGCAGAGCCGGGGACATTGGTCAGCCCCAGCATTTT.

This clone came up once. V and J are TRBV7-2 and TRBJ1-1; 8 bases line up with TRBD1. The CDR3 contains 14 residues. Germline CDR1 is SGHTA and CDR2 is FQGNSA. The J segment lost 5 bases and the V segment lost 1 base, leaving 3 bases of the junction unmatched. CDR3 coding DNA: TGTGCCAGCAGCTTAGTACAGGGGGTGACTGAAGCTTTCTTT. Amino acid sequence: CASSLVQGVTEAFF.

The V gene is TRBV6-2 or TRBV6-3, the J gene TRBJ1-5; maybe TRBD1 (5 bases). Germline V CDR1 and CDR2: MNHEY, SVGEGT. V lost 2 bases and J 7 bases, leaving 15 bases between the germline ends. There are 15 residues in the CDR3. CDR3 sequence: CASSYPVIGAQPQHF. CDR3 DNA: TGTGCCAGCAGTTACCCGGTTATAGGGGCCCAGCCCCAGCATTTT.

The chain carries TRBV15 and TRBJ2-3; 10 positions match TRBD2. Trimming removed 8 bases from V and 3 bases from J; junction bases left unmatched: 8. In germline, CDR1 is LNHNV, CDR2 YYDKDF (reference sequence). The CDR3 loop spans 15 amino acids. The chain's CDR3 is CATSAERGGTDTQYF. The CDR3 nucleotides read TGTGCCACCTCAGCCGAGCGGGGGGGGACAGATACGCAGTATTTT.

V is TRBV18 and J is TRBJ2-7; 7 bases agree with TRBD2. Germline assignment: CDR1 KGHSH and CDR2 LQKENI. V lost 4 bases, J lost 4 bases, and 1 base stayed unmatched. There are 12 residues in the CDR3. The CDR3 nucleotides are TGTGCCAGCTCACGGGGGGGGTACGAGCAGTACGTC. As protein: CASSRGGYEQYV.

The chain joins TRBV3-1 (or the pseudogene TRBV3-2) to TRBJ2-4; D not resolved. V lost 0 bases and J 7 bases, leaving 13 bases between the germline ends. Germline CDR1 and CDR2: LGHDT and YNNKEL (reference sequence). CDR3 length: 15 residues. The CDR3 region has the DNA TGTGCCAGCAGCCAAGATAATTACCCGGTGAACATTCAGTACTTC. Encoded protein: CASSQDNYPVNIQYF.

This chain links TRBV4-1 with TRBJ1-4; unclear D gene. Germline V gene data show CDR1 as MGHRA and CDR2 as YSYEKL. V was clipped by 0 bases and J by 0 bases, with 5 bases between them. The CDR3 has 15 amino acids. The CDR3 sequence: CASSQESTTNEKLFF. CDR3 in DNA: TGCGCCAGCAGCCAAGAGTCTACAACTAATGAAAAACTGTTTTTT.

The chain recombines TRBV28 with TRBJ2-7; 10 nucleotides line up with TRBD1. CDR1 is MDHEN, CDR2 SYDVKM, per germline. V dropped 7 bases and J dropped 2; count of bases not matched to a gene: 11. This CDR3 is 16 amino acids long. CDR3 in amino acids: CASNGGPGQGAYEQYF. The CDR3 DNA reads TGTGCCAGCAACGGGGGGCCCGGACAGGGGGCCTACGAGCAGTACTTC.

The V and J genes are TRBV19 and TRBJ1-5; a possible D gene is TRBD1 (5 bases). V was pared by 4 bases and J by 0 bases, with 10 bases between. Germline V gene sequence: CDR1 LNHDA, CDR2 SQIVND (reference sequence). This CDR3 comprises 15 residues. As DNA, the CDR3 is TGTGCCAGTAGTAAAAGGGGTGATAGCAATCAGCCCCAGCATTTT. Its translation: CASSKRGDSNQPQHF.

A single count supports this clone. The chain employs TRBV27 and TRBJ1-2; the D is unclear. The CDR3 is made up of 12 amino acids. Trimming removed 4 bases from V and 5 bases from J, with 8 bases in between. Germline lookup yields CDR1 MNHEY and CDR2 SMNVEV (reference sequence). The CDR3 DNA sequence: TGTGCCAGCAGTTCGACCGGGTATGGCTACACCTTC. Residues: CASSSTGYGYTF.

The rearrangement uses TRBV2 and TRBJ2-2; the match to TRBD2 covers 10 bases. CDR1 SNHLY and CDR2 FYNNEI come from the germline V gene. The CDR3 runs 16 residues. Trimming removed 6 bases from V and 6 bases from J; junction bases left unmatched: 10. CDR3 sequence (DNA): TGTGCCAGCAGGCCGGGGAGCGGGAGGGAATCCGGGGAGCTGTTTTTT. It translates to CASRPGSGRESGELFF.

This chain joins TRBV7-2 and TRBJ2-2; D call uncertain. V was trimmed by 0 bases and J by 4 bases, leaving 6 bases between them. Germline assignment: CDR1 SGHTA and CDR2 FQGNSA. CDR3 length equals 14 residues. CDR3 sequence: CASSLAHPTGELFF. For the CDR3, the DNA is TGTGCCAGCAGCTTAGCACACCCCACCGGGGAGCTGTTTTTT.

The chain carries TRBV10-3 and TRBJ1-1; weak D call: TRBD1 (6 bases). This CDR3 has 14 amino acids. Germline V gene sequence: CDR1 ENHRY, CDR2 SYGVKD. Trimming stripped 1 base from V and 5 bases from J, with 11 bases between. CDR3 residues: CAISELGADTEAFF. The CDR3 DNA reads as TGTGCCATCAGTGAGTTGGGGGCTGATACTGAAGCTTTCTTT.

This chain connects TRBV27 to TRBJ1-2, with TRBD1 as a possible D gene (6 bases). Trimming stripped 5 bases from V and 6 bases from J, with 13 bases between. The germline CDR1 and CDR2 sequences are MNHEY and SMNVEV (reference sequence). The CDR3 has 13 amino acids. The CDR3 DNA follows: TGTGCCAGCAGTATTGGACAGCAACATGGCTACACCTTC. The encoded protein is CASSIGQQHGYTF.

J is TRBJ1-2 and V is TRBV7-2, with 7 bases fitting TRBD1. CDR1 SGHTA and CDR2 FQGNSA come from the germline V gene. The V segment lost 3 bases and the J segment 7 bases; nucleotides outside the gene matches: 14. This CDR3 has 16 residues. CDR3 coding DNA: TGTGCCAGCAGCTTTCACAGGGTCGGGCAGGGGGGTGGCTACACCTTC. It translates to CASSFHRVGQGGGYTF.

The rearrangement uses TRBV29-1 and TRBJ1-1, with D perhaps TRBD1 (5 bases). Looked up from germline, CDR1 is SQVTM and CDR2 is ANQGSEA. There are 13 residues in the CDR3. The V end lost 5 bases, the J end lost 7 bases, and 17 bases lay between the germline ends. In DNA, the CDR3 is TGCAGCGTTCCGGGACTCATTATCAGTGAAGCTTTCTTT. It specifies CSVPGLIISEAFF.

The rearrangement links TRBV27 to TRBJ2-1; TRBD2 matches 11 bases. Germline V lookup: CDR1 MNHEY, CDR2 SMNVEV (reference sequence). This CDR3 region has 19 residues. V lost 4 bases to trimming and J lost 5 bases; unmatched junction nucleotides: 16. The DNA of the CDR3 is TGTGCCAGCAGTTCCCATTATAGCGGGAGGGCCCCCGGGGACAATGAGCAGTTCTTC. Amino acid sequence: CASSSHYSGRAPGDNEQFF.

This clone was seen just once. This rearrangement joins TRBV13 to TRBJ2-1; 8 bases agree with TRBD2. Looked up from germline, CDR1 is PRHDT and CDR2 is FYEKMQ (reference sequence). The length of the CDR3 is 16 residues. Germline trimming cut 4 bases from V and 7 bases from J; bases unmatched to any gene: 12. The CDR3 nucleotides are TGTGCCAGCAGCTCTACAGCGGGAGCTGGGTTTAATGAGCAGTTCTTC. Its translation is CASSSTAGAGFNEQFF.

The V and J genes are TRBV27 and TRBJ2-7; 11 nucleotides match TRBD2. The trim removed 5 bases at V and 3 bases at J, leaving 3 bases unmatched. Germline CDR1 and CDR2: MNHEY and SMNVEV (reference sequence). The CDR3 has 14 amino acids. This chain's CDR3 is CASSPGTSGYEQYF. The CDR3 DNA reads TGTGCCAGCAGTCCAGGGACTAGCGGCTACGAGCAGTACTTC.

The chain couples TRBV27 to TRBJ2-3; 10 bases line up with TRBD1. This CDR3 comprises 16 residues. CDR1 is MNHEY and CDR2 is SMNVEV in the germline V gene (reference sequence). Trimming removed 3 bases from V and 3 bases from J; junction bases left unmatched: 6. CDR3 bases: TGTGCCAGCAGTTTCCTCGGACAGGGGGGAACAGATACGCAGTATTTT. Its protein is CASSFLGQGGTDTQYF.

DNA of the CDR3: TGTGCCAGCAGCCAACCTTCCCTAGTAGGGAGCTATGGCTACACCTTC. It yields the protein CASSQPSLVGSYGYTF. This chain links TRBV4-2 with TRBJ1-2; unclear D gene. The germline V and J ends were trimmed by 2 bases and 4 bases, with 17 bases remaining between them. The germline CDR1 and CDR2 sequences are LGHNA and YNFKEQ. The CDR3 consists of 16 residues.

The V gene is TRBV28, the J gene TRBJ2-1; 7 positions match TRBD2. The CDR3 runs to 15 residues. The V gene's germline CDR1 is MDHEN and CDR2 SYDVKM. V was pared by 4 bases and J by 5 bases, with 8 bases of the junction left unmatched. The CDR3 loop reads CASSSHWGGDNEQFF. CDR3 in DNA: TGTGCCAGCAGTTCCCATTGGGGGGGGGACAATGAGCAGTTCTTC.

The chain employs TRBV24-1 and TRBJ2-1; 10 nucleotides align to TRBD2. The V gene's germline CDR1 is KGHDR and CDR2 SFDVKD. The CDR3 totals 15 residues. Trimming cost V 9 bases and J 5 bases; bases outside gene matches: 9. CDR3 residues: CATGLSGRSDNEQFF. CDR3 nucleotide sequence: TGTGCCACCGGCCTTAGCGGGAGGTCCGACAATGAGCAGTTCTTC.

The genes are TRBV12-3 or TRBV12-4 and TRBJ2-7, with TRBD1 as a possible D gene (5 bases). The V end lost 3 bases, the J end lost 0 bases, and 6 bases lay between the germline ends. The CDR3 covers 13 residues. The DNA for the CDR3 is TGTGCCAGCAGTTTGACAGCCTCCTACGAGCAGTACGTC. Protein sequence: CASSLTASYEQYV.

The chain combines TRBV2 with TRBJ2-1; tentative D call: TRBD2 (6 bases). CDR1 SNHLY and CDR2 FYNNEI come from the germline V gene. Trimming removed 2 bases at V and 6 bases at J, with 14 bases between. The CDR3 covers 15 residues. In DNA, the CDR3 is TGTGCCAGCAGTGAAATTGGTCTAGCGTCCAATGAGCAGTTCTTC. Translated: CASSEIGLASNEQFF.

The CDR3 bases are TGTGCCAGCAGCTTATTTGGCCTTGAAAAACTGTTTTTT. This gives the protein CASSLFGLEKLFF. The rearrangement joins TRBV7-9 to TRBJ1-4; no definite D call. This CDR3 spans 13 amino acids. CDR1 is SEHNR, CDR2 FQNEAQ, per germline (reference sequence). Trimming shortened V by 2 bases and J by 7 bases, and 8 bases separated the two germline ends.